A single sample gave rise to the 8 T cell receptor beta chains below, sequenced in a study of blood T cell repertoires in COVID-19. Measured with immunoSEQ multiplex PCR; TCRdb has only the in-frame clones, and not every one. Of 150,000 to 200,000 clones listed, approximately 88% are singletons. Sequencing was carried out using PBMCs or T cells enriched from blood (not recorded which). The receptors originated from a woman aged 18-29 years who had recovered from COVID-19.

This rearrangement joins TRBV2 to TRBJ1-2; D might be TRBD1 (6 bases). Trimming cost V 8 bases and J 4 bases, with 23 bases left between them. CDR1 SNHLY and CDR2 FYNNEI come from the germline V gene. The CDR3 consists of 16 residues. The CDR3 protein is CASVSSYFRGSYGYTF. CDR3 nucleotide sequence: TGTGCCAGCGTATCATCATACTTCAGGGGATCCTATGGCTACACCTTC.

V usage is TRBV27 and J usage is TRBJ2-2, with TRBD2 matching 8 bases. Germline-derived CDR1 and CDR2 are MNHEY and SMNVEV (reference sequence). J was trimmed by 5 bases and V by 6 bases; bases with no gene match: 8. This CDR3 region has 15 residues. CDR3 loop: CASRGRGGITGELFF. The CDR3 DNA reads as TGTGCCAGCAGGGGACGGGGGGGAATTACCGGGGAGCTGTTTTTT.

This clone was recorded only once. The chain employs TRBV2 and TRBJ1-2; D is ambiguous. V was pared by 6 bases and J by 14 bases, with 16 bases between. The V gene's germline CDR1 is SNHLY and CDR2 FYNNEI. This CDR3 region has 11 residues. The chain's CDR3 is CASSPLETGTF. The CDR3 DNA reads as TGTGCCAGCAGCCCACTTGAGACGGGGACCTTC. Full variable domain (outside the CDR3, taken from reference TRBV2 and TRBJ1-2): EPEVTQTPSHQVTQMGQEVILRCVPISNHLYFYWYRQILGQKVEFLVSFYNNEISEKSEIFDDQFSVERPDGSNFTLKIRSTKLEDSAMYFCASSPLETGTFGSGTRLTVV.

The J gene is TRBJ2-7, the V gene TRBV10-2; 12 nucleotides match TRBD2. After removal of 5 bases from V and 5 bases from J, the junction contained 7 bases not matched to a gene. From germline, CDR1 is WSHSY and CDR2 SAAADI. The CDR3 runs to 15 residues. Here the CDR3 DNA reads TGCGCCAGCAGTCTAGCGGGGGGGCCAAGGAACGAGCAGTACTTC. Translated, it gives CASSLAGGPRNEQYF.

V usage is TRBV30 and J usage is TRBJ1-6; no clear D. CDR3 length: 15 amino acids. CDR1 GTSNPN and CDR2 SVGIG come from the germline V gene (reference sequence). V gave up 3 bases and J gave up 0 bases, with 9 bases separating them. The CDR3 sequence is CAWSAYSSYNSPLHF. CDR3 nucleotide sequence: TGTGCCTGGAGCGCCTACAGCTCCTATAATTCACCCCTCCACTTT.

The J gene is TRBJ1-2, the V gene TRBV29-1; 7 nucleotides agree with TRBD1. The CDR3 loop spans 20 amino acids. Germline V lookup: CDR1 SQVTM, CDR2 ANQGSEA. Trimming at V came to 0 bases and at J to 0 bases, leaving 19 bases not matched to a gene. The CDR3 reads CSVEDLRAWQGGSSNYGYTF. CDR3 bases: TGCAGCGTTGAAGATCTCCGGGCGTGGCAGGGGGGAAGTTCTAACTATGGCTACACCTTC.

V gene TRBV4-3 combines with J gene TRBJ2-7; 8 bases line up with TRBD1. Germline CDR1 is LGHNA and CDR2 is YSLEER. The CDR3 contains 13 residues. V shed 4 bases, J shed 7 bases, and the junction held 6 bases outside the gene matches. The chain's CDR3 is CASSPGQGWEQYF. CDR3 nucleotides: TGCGCCAGCAGCCCCGGACAGGGTTGGGAGCAGTACTTC.

This clone is a singleton in its sample. The chain couples TRBV7-2 to TRBJ1-2, with a tentative D call TRBD1 (5 bases). Trimming left V 6 bases short and J 8 bases short, with 19 bases between. This CDR3 region has 14 residues. In germline, CDR1 is SGHTA, CDR2 FQGNSA. CDR3 loop: CASRSSGAAWGYTF. DNA of the CDR3: TGTGCCAGCAGGTCTAGCGGGGCTGCTTGGGGCTACACCTTC.